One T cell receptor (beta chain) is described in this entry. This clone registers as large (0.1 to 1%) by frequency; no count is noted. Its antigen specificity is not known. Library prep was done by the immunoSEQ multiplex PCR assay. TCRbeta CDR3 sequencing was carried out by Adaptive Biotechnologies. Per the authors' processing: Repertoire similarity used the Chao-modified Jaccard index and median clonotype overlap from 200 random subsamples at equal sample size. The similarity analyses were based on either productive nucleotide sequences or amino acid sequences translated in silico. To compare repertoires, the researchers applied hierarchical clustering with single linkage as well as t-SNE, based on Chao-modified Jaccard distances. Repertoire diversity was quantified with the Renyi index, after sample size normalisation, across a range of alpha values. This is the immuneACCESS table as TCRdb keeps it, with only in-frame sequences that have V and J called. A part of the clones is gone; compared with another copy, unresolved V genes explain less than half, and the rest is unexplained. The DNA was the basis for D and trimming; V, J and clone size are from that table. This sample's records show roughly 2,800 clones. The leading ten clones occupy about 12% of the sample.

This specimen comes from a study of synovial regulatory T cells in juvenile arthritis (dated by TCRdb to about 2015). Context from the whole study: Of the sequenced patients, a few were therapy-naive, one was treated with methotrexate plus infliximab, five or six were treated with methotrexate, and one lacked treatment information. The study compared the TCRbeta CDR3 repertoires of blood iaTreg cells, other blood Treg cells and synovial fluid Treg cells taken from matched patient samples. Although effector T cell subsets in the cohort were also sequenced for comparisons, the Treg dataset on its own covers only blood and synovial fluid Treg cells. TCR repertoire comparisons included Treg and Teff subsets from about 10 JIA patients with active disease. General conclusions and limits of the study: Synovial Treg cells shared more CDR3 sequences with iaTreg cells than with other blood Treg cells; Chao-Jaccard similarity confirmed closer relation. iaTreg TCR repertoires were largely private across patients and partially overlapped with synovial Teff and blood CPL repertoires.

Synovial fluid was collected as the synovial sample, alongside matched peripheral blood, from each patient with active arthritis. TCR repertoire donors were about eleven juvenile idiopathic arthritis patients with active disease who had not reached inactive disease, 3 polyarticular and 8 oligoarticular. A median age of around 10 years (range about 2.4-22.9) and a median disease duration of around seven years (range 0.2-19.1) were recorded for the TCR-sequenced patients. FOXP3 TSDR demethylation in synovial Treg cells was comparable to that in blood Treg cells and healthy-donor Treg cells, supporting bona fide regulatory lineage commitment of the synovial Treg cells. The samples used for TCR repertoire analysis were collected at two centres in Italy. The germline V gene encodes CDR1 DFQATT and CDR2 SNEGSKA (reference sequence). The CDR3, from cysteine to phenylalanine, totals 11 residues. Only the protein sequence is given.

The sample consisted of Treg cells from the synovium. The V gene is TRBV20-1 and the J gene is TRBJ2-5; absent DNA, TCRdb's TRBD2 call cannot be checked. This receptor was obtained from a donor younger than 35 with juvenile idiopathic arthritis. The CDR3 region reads CSATRGETQYF.